The 15 T cell receptor beta chains given below trace back to one sample, sequenced in a study of blood T cell repertoires in COVID-19. TCRdb keeps only in-frame clones here, not all; method: immunoSEQ multiplex PCR. The table records 35,000 or so clones, around 84% of them present only once. Sequencing was performed on peripheral blood. These receptors originate from a man between 65 and 85 years old with acute or convalescent COVID-19.

V usage is TRBV6-5 and J usage is TRBJ1-6, with a possible D match to TRBD1 (6 bases). The germline gives CDR1 MNHEY, CDR2 SVGAGI. With 6 bases removed from V and 0 bases from J, the gap between germline ends came to 9 bases. The CDR3 sequence is 15 residues long. The chain's CDR3 is CASSPQGSYNSPLHF. Here the CDR3 DNA reads TGTGCCAGCAGCCCACAGGGCTCCTATAATTCACCCCTCCACTTT.

The chain joins TRBV5-5 to TRBJ2-7, with D tentatively TRBD1 (5 bases). This CDR3 has 14 amino acids. The germline V gene encodes CDR1 SGHKS and CDR2 YYEKEE (reference sequence). The germline V and J ends were trimmed by 3 bases and 0 bases, with 10 bases remaining between them. CDR3 in amino acids: CASSSTTGSYEQYF. The CDR3 DNA is TGTGCCAGCAGCTCCACTACAGGCTCCTACGAGCAGTACTTC.

This chain connects TRBV21-1 to TRBJ1-1; TRBD1, as called in the table, went unchecked against the DNA. TRBV21-1 represents a pseudogene. There are 14 residues in the CDR3. The CDR3 is CASSSMTGGTEAFF. The CDR3 region has the DNA TGTGCCAGCAGCAGTATGACAGGGGGCACTGAAGCTTTCTTT.

This chain joins TRBV5-1 and TRBJ1-1, with 8 bases lining up with TRBD1. Germline V gene lookup returns CDR1 SGHRS and CDR2 YFSETQ. After removal of 1 base from V and 4 bases from J, the junction contained 6 bases not matched to a gene. CDR3 length: 15 amino acids. The CDR3 loop is CASSLSQGAGTEAFF. CDR3 DNA sequence: TGCGCCAGCAGCTTGTCTCAGGGGGCGGGCACTGAAGCTTTCTTT.

This chain uses TRBV6-6 with TRBJ2-6, with D unresolved. Germline assignment: CDR1 MNHNY and CDR2 SVGAGI (reference sequence). V shed 5 bases and J shed 0 bases, with 11 bases lying between them. CDR3 length: 16 residues. In DNA form, the CDR3 reads TGTGCCAGCAGTACGCGACGGAGCTCTGGGGCCAACGTCCTGACTTTC. This codes for CASSTRRSSGANVLTF.

The chain joins TRBV4-1 to TRBJ1-4; D is unresolved. Germline V CDR1 and CDR2: MGHRA, YSYEKL. Trimming shortened V by 5 bases and J by 7 bases, and 11 bases separated the two germline ends. This CDR3 spans 13 amino acids. The CDR3 loop reads CASSARDGEKLFF. The CDR3 DNA is TGCGCCAGCAGCGCCCGAGATGGTGAAAAACTGTTTTTT.

The chain employs TRBV18 and TRBJ1-2; D is unclear. V lost 4 bases, J lost 0 bases, and 12 bases lay in between. CDR3 length equals 15 residues. Germline V gene lookup returns CDR1 KGHSH and CDR2 LQKENI. DNA of the CDR3: TGTGCCAGCTCACTAGAAGCCGGTTCTAACTATGGCTACACCTTC. Its translation: CASSLEAGSNYGYTF. The variable domain in full, completed from reference TRBV18 and TRBJ1-2, reads NAGVMQNPRHLVRRRGQEARLRCSPMKGHSHVYWYRQLPEEGLKFMVYLQKENIIDESGMPKERFSAEFPKEGPSILRIQQVVRGDSAAYFCASSLEAGSNYGYTFGSGTRLTVV.

V gene TRBV6-5 combines with J gene TRBJ2-3, with 12 bases aligning to TRBD2. After removal of 5 bases from V and 5 bases from J, the junction contained 5 bases not matched to a gene. The CDR3 runs 15 residues. Germline V gene lookup returns CDR1 MNHEY and CDR2 SVGAGI. CDR3 nucleotides: TGTGCCAGCAGTCGACTAGCGGGGGCGGGAGATACGCAGTATTTT. This gives the protein CASSRLAGAGDTQYF.

The rearrangement uses TRBV12-5 and TRBJ2-2; possible D gene TRBD2, 5 bases. Trimming removed 7 bases at V and 6 bases at J, with 21 bases between. This CDR3 region has 16 residues. Per the germline V gene, CDR1 is LGHNT and CDR2 is FRNRAP. CDR3 sequence: CASAPGGRTMAGELFF. In DNA, the CDR3 is TGTGCTAGTGCCCCCGGAGGACGAACCATGGCCGGGGAGCTGTTTTTT.

V gene TRBV9 combines with J gene TRBJ2-1, with 7 bases fitting TRBD2. Germline CDR1 reads SGDLS; CDR2 reads YYNGEE. CDR3 length equals 15 residues. V dropped 0 bases and J dropped 4; count of bases not matched to a gene: 4. CDR3 bases: TGTGCCAGCAGCGTAGCAAGCGGGGTTTACAATGAGCAGTTCTTC. Translated: CASSVASGVYNEQFF.

The V call is TRBV5-4, the J call TRBJ1-6; D remains ambiguous. The CDR3 loop spans 14 amino acids. The V and J ends lost 0 bases and 6 bases respectively, with 7 bases between them. Germline V lookup: CDR1 SGHNT, CDR2 YYREEE (reference sequence). CDR3 nucleotide sequence: TGTGCCAGCAGCTTGGACAGATTTAATTCACCCCTCCACTTT. This codes for CASSLDRFNSPLHF.

The CDR3 DNA reads TGTGCCATCAGTGGCGCGGAGTATCAGCCCCAGCATTTT. Encoded protein: CAISGAEYQPQHF. The V gene is TRBV10-3, the J gene TRBJ1-5, with no clear D. The germline gives CDR1 ENHRY, CDR2 SYGVKD. The CDR3 runs 13 residues. Trimming removed 4 bases from V and 5 bases from J, with 9 bases in between.

This sequence joins TRBV30 and TRBJ1-2; 7 positions agree with TRBD1. There are 13 residues in the CDR3. V shed 6 bases, J shed 3 bases, and the junction held 7 bases outside the gene matches. In germline, CDR1 is GTSNPN, CDR2 SVGIG (reference sequence). The CDR3 DNA reads as TGTGCCTGTACGCCAGGGGGAGACTATGGCTACACCTTC. Translated: CACTPGGDYGYTF.

The gene calls are TRBV27 and TRBJ1-2; D gene ambiguous. This CDR3 region has 13 residues. The germline CDR1 and CDR2 sequences are MNHEY and SMNVEV (reference sequence). The V end lost 3 bases, the J end lost 2 bases, and 7 bases lay between the germline ends. The CDR3 protein is CASSFSVNYGYTF. CDR3 bases: TGTGCCAGCAGTTTCAGTGTGAACTATGGCTACACCTTC.

CDR3 coding DNA: TGTGCCAGTAGTGGAAGACAGGCCAGCTCCTACAATGAGCAGTTCTTC. It specifies CASSGRQASSYNEQFF. The chain has TRBV19 and TRBJ2-1, with D tentatively TRBD1 (6 bases). This CDR3 region has 16 residues. Trimming stripped 5 bases from V and 0 bases from J, with 14 bases between. Per the germline V gene, CDR1 is LNHDA and CDR2 is SQIVND (reference sequence).